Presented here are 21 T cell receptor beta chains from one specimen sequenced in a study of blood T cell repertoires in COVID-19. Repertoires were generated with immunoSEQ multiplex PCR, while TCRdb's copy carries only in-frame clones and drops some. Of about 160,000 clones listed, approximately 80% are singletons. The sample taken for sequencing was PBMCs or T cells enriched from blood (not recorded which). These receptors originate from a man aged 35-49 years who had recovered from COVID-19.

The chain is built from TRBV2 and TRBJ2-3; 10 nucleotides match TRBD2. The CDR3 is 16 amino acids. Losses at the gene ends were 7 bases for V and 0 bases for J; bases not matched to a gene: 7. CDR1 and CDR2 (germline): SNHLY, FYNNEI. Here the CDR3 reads CASMRPSGGSTDTQYF. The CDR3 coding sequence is TGTGCCAGCATGCGGCCTAGCGGGGGTAGCACAGATACGCAGTATTTT.

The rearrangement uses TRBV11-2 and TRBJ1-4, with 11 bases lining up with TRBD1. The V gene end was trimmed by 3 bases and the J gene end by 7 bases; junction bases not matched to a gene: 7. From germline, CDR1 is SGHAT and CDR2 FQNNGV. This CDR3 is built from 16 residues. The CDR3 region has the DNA TGTGCCAGCAGCTTTAATGCGGGGACAGGGGGTGAAAAACTGTTTTTT. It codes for CASSFNAGTGGEKLFF.

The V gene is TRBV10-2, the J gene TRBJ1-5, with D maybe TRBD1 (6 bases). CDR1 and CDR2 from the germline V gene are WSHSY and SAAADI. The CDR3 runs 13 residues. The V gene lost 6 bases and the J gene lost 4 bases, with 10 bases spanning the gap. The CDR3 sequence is CASRDRPNQPQHF. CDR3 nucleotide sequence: TGCGCCAGCAGAGACAGGCCAAATCAGCCCCAGCATTTT.

In DNA form, the CDR3 reads TGTGCCAGCAGCGTAGGCCCCGTACTAGCGGGGGGGCAGCAAGAGACCCAGTACTTC. The encoded protein is CASSVGPVLAGGQQETQYF. This rearrangement joins TRBV9 to TRBJ2-5; 13 bases map to TRBD2. The V gene end was trimmed by 0 bases and the J gene end by 2 bases; junction bases not matched to a gene: 10. The length of the CDR3 is 19 residues. The germline CDR1 and CDR2 sequences are SGDLS and YYNGEE.

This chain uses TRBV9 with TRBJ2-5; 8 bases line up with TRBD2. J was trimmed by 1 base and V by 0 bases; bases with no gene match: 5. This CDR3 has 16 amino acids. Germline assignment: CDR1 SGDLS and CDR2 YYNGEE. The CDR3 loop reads CASSVGAGDFQETQYF. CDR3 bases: TGTGCCAGCAGCGTAGGAGCGGGGGATTTCCAAGAGACCCAGTACTTC.

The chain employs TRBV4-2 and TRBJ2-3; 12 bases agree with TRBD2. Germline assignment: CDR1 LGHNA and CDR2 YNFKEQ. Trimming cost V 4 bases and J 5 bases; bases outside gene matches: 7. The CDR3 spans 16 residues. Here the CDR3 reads CASSLGLAGRRDTQYF. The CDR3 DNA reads TGTGCCAGCAGCCTCGGACTAGCGGGGCGACGAGATACGCAGTATTTT.

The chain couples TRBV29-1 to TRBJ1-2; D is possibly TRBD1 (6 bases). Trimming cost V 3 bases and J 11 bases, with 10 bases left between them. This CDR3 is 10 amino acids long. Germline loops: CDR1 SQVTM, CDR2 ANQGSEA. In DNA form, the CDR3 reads TGCAGCGTTGAGGAGGGGGGGTACACCTTC. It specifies CSVEEGGYTF.

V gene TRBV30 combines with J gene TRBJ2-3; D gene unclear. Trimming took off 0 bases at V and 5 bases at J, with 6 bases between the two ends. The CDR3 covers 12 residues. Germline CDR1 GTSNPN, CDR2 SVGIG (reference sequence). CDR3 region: CAWSVLVDTQYF. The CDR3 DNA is TGTGCCTGGAGTGTACTGGTAGATACGCAGTATTTT.

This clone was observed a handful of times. Here the CDR3 reads CASSPGQGAITGELFF. The CDR3 DNA is TGCGCCAGCAGCCCAGGACAGGGGGCCATTACCGGGGAGCTGTTTTTT. The chain uses TRBV5-1 and TRBJ2-2; TRBD1 aligns across 11 bases. The germline gives CDR1 SGHRS, CDR2 YFSETQ. This CDR3 region has 16 residues. After removal of 4 bases from V and 5 bases from J, the junction contained 7 bases not matched to a gene.

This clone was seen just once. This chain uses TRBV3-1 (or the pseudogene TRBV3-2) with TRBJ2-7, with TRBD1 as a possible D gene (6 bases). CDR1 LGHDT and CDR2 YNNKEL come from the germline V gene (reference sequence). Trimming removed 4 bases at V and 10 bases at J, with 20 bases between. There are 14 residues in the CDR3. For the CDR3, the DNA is TGTGCCAGCAGCCGGACAGTCGGTCAGTCTAGTCAGTACTTC. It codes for CASSRTVGQSSQYF.

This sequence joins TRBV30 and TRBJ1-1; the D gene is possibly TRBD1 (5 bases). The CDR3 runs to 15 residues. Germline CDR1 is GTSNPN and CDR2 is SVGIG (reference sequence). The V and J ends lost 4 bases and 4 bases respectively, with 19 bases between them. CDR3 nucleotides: TGTGCCTGGAAAAGGGAGGGACCTAGGGTCACTGAAGCTTTCTTT. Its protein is CAWKREGPRVTEAFF.

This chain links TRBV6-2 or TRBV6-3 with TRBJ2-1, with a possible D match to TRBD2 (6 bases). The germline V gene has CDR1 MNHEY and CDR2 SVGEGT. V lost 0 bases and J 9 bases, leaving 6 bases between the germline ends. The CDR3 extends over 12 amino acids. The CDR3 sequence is CASSYSGGEQFF. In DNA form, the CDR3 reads TGTGCCAGCAGTTACTCGGGGGGTGAGCAGTTCTTC.

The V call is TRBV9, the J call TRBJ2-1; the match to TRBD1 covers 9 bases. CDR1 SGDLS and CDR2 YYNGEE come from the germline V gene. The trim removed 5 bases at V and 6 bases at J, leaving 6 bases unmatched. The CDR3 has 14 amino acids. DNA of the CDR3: TGTGCCAGCAGGGGTGGGGGACAGGGCAATGAGCAGTTCTTC. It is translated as CASRGGGQGNEQFF.

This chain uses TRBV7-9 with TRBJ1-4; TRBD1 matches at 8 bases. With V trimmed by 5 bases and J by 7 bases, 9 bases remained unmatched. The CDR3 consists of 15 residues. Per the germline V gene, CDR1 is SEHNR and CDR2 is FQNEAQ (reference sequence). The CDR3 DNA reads TGTGCCAGCAGCCCACAGGGGGACTGGGGTGAAAAACTGTTTTTT. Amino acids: CASSPQGDWGEKLFF.

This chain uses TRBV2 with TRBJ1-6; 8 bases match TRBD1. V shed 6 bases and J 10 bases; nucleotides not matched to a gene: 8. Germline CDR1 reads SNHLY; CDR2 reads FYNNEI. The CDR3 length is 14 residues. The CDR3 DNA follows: TGTGCCAGCAGAGAGGACAGGGTTCCGTCACCCCTCCACTTT. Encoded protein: CASREDRVPSPLHF.

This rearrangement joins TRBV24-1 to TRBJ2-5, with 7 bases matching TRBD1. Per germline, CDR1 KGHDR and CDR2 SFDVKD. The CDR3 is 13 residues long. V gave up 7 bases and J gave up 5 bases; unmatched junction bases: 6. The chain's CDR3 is CATSTTGAETQYF. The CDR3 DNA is TGTGCCACCAGCACCACAGGGGCCGAGACCCAGTACTTC.

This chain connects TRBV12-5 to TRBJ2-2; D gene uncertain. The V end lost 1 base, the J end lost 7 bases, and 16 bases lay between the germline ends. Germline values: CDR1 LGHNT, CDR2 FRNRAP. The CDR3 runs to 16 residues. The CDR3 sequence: CASGLARIRENGELFF. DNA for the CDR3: TGTGCTAGTGGTTTGGCCCGTATCCGAGAGAACGGGGAGCTGTTTTTT. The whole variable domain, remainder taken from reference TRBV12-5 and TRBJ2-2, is DARVTQTPRHKVTEMGQEVTMRCQPILGHNTVFWYRQTMMQGLELLAYFRNRAPLDDSGMPKDRFSAEMPDATLATLKIQPSEPRDSAVYFCASGLARIRENGELFFGEGSRLTVL.

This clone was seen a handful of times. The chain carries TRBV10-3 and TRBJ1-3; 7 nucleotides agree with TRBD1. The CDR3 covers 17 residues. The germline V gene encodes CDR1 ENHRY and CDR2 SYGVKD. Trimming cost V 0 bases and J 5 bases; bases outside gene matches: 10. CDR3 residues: CAISESSHRGVRNTIYF. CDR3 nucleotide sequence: TGTGCCATCAGTGAGTCGAGTCACAGGGGCGTGAGAAACACCATATATTTT.

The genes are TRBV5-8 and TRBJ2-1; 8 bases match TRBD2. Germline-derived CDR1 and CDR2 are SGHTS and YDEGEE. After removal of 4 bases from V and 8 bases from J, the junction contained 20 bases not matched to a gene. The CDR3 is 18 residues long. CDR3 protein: CASSLLTRSSGVVDEQFF. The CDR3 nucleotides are TGTGCCAGCAGCCTCCTGACTCGGAGTAGCGGGGTAGTGGATGAGCAGTTCTTC.

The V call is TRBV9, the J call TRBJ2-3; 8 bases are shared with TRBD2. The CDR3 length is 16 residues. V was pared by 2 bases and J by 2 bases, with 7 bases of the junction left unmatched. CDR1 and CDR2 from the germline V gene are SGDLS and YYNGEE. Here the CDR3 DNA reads TGTGCCAGCAGCGTCCCTCGGGGGGGGAACACAGATACGCAGTATTTT. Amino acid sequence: CASSVPRGGNTDTQYF.

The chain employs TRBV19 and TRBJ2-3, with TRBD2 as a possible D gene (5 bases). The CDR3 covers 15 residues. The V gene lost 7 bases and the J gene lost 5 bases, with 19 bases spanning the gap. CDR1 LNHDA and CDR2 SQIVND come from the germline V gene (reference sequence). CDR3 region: CASTFRGEERDTQYF. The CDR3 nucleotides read TGTGCCAGTACCTTTCGGGGAGAAGAGAGAGATACGCAGTATTTT.